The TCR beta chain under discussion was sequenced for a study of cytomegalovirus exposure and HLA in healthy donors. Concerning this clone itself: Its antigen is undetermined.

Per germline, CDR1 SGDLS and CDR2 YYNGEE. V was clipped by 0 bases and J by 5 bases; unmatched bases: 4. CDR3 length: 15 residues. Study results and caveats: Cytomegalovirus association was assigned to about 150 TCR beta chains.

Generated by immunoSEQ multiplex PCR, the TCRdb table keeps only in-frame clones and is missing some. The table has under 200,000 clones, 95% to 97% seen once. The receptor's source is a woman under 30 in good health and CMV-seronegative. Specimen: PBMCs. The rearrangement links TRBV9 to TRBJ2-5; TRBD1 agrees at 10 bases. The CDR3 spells CASSVGGQGTETQYF. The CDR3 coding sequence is TGTGCCAGCAGCGTAGGGGGACAGGGGACGGAGACCCAGTACTTC.